These 28 T cell receptor beta chains came from one sample sequenced in a study of radiotherapy plus CTLA-4 blockade in lung cancer. Sequencing was performed with immunoSEQ multiplex PCR; in TCRdb, only in-frame clones are kept and a portion is missing. The sample holds 60,000 to 70,000 clones; around 86% are singletons and the top ten take 4% to 5%. The sample was peripheral blood, taken from a patient treated with radiotherapy plus ipilimumab. These receptors all come from a human donor with non-small cell lung cancer who had a partial response to radiotherapy plus ipilimumab.

The chain links TRBV19 to TRBJ2-7; D might be TRBD1 (7 bases). V lost 4 bases and J 5 bases, leaving 18 bases between the germline ends. The V gene's germline CDR1 is LNHDA and CDR2 SQIVND (reference sequence). This CDR3 is built from 15 residues. This chain's CDR3 is CASSTASGGSDEQYF. The CDR3 DNA follows: TGTGCCAGTAGTACAGCCTCAGGGGGGAGCGACGAGCAGTACTTC.

The V and J genes are TRBV5-6 and TRBJ1-1; TRBD1 is a possible D gene (5 bases). Trimming removed 4 bases from V and 0 bases from J, with 16 bases in between. The CDR3 contains 16 residues. Per the germline V gene, CDR1 is SGHDT and CDR2 is YYEEEE. The CDR3 region has the DNA TGTGCCAGCAGCCTGAGACAGACTGGCATGAACACTGAAGCTTTCTTT. Protein: CASSLRQTGMNTEAFF.

Regarding this clone: Within the sample, other DNA sequences also encode this same CDR3. The chain links TRBV11-2 to TRBJ2-7; D not resolved. The CDR3 loop spans 13 amino acids. V was trimmed by 5 bases and J by 0 bases, leaving 8 bases between them. Germline loops: CDR1 SGHAT, CDR2 FQNNGV. The CDR3 reads CASSLGYSYEQYF. DNA for the CDR3: TGTGCCAGCAGCCTAGGTTACTCCTACGAGCAGTACTTC.

This chain links TRBV19 with TRBJ2-7, with 7 bases fitting TRBD2. The V gene end was trimmed by 5 bases and the J gene end by 3 bases; junction bases not matched to a gene: 4. This CDR3 comprises 13 residues. Germline CDR1 reads LNHDA; CDR2 reads SQIVND (reference sequence). The CDR3 protein is CASSFTSDYEQYF. CDR3 coding DNA: TGTGCCAGTAGTTTCACTAGCGACTACGAGCAGTACTTC.

The chain carries TRBV7-2 and TRBJ1-5, with no clear D. CDR3 length equals 12 residues. The ends were cut back, 3 bases at V and 6 bases at J, with 6 bases in the middle. Germline-derived CDR1 and CDR2 are SGHTA and FQGNSA. The CDR3 coding sequence is TGTGCCAGCAGCTTCCGAGCTCAGCCCCAGCATTTT. This translates into CASSFRAQPQHF.

This clone showed up just once. V and J are TRBV10-3 and TRBJ2-7, with a tentative D call TRBD2 (6 bases). The CDR3 contains 15 residues. From germline, CDR1 is ENHRY and CDR2 SYGVKD. Trimming cost V 8 bases and J 0 bases, with 17 bases left between them. CDR3 loop: CAIPSQGLRSYEQYF. CDR3 nucleotides: TGTGCCATCCCGTCCCAGGGACTTCGCTCCTACGAGCAGTACTTC.

The rearrangement uses TRBV7-3 and TRBJ2-4; 8 bases match TRBD2. After removal of 5 bases from V and 8 bases from J, the junction contained 5 bases not matched to a gene. This CDR3 has 13 amino acids. Germline lookup yields CDR1 SGHTA and CDR2 FQGTGA. This CDR3 reads CASSRSGSDIQYF. Written as DNA, the CDR3 is TGTGCCAGCAGCCGGAGCGGGAGTGACATTCAGTACTTC.

This clone occurred once. CDR3 loop: CASRTSGHYEQYF. As DNA, the CDR3 is TGTGCCAGCAGGACTAGCGGACACTACGAGCAGTACTTC. V gene TRBV27 combines with J gene TRBJ2-7, with 9 bases fitting TRBD2. CDR1 MNHEY and CDR2 SMNVEV come from the germline V gene (reference sequence). The CDR3 runs to 13 residues. The V segment lost 6 bases and the J segment 3 bases; nucleotides outside the gene matches: 3.

The chain has TRBV6-5 and TRBJ2-2; TRBD1 matches at 8 bases. Germline V CDR1 and CDR2: MNHEY, SVGAGI. CDR3 length: 14 residues. J was trimmed by 7 bases and V by 5 bases; bases with no gene match: 6. CDR3 sequence: CASSQTGADGELFF. The CDR3 DNA sequence: TGTGCCAGCAGTCAGACAGGGGCGGACGGGGAGCTGTTTTTT.

Only a few counts were recorded for this clone. The chain has TRBV2 and TRBJ1-5; the match to TRBD1 covers 7 bases. Germline V gene data show CDR1 as SNHLY and CDR2 as FYNNEI. This CDR3 contains 14 residues. The trim removed 8 bases at V and 0 bases at J, leaving 4 bases unmatched. This CDR3 is CASARQGSNQPQHF. The CDR3, as DNA: TGTGCCAGCGCCAGACAGGGTAGCAATCAGCCCCAGCATTTT.

The chain has TRBV9 and TRBJ2-2; 9 bases align to TRBD2. Unmatched junction bases numbered 4, after V lost 0 bases and J lost 4 bases. CDR3 size: 16 residues. The germline CDR1 and CDR2 sequences are SGDLS and YYNGEE. The DNA of the CDR3 is TGTGCCAGCAGCGTAGGCGGGAGGGCCGGCACCGGGGAGCTGTTTTTT. Translation: CASSVGGRAGTGELFF.

This clone has a handful of counts. This chain uses TRBV6-1 with TRBJ2-7; D is uncertain. Germline V gives CDR1 MNHNS, CDR2 SASEGT. Between the trimmed V and J ends, which lost 0 bases and 4 bases, there was a span of 7 bases. The length of the CDR3 is 13 residues. The CDR3 coding sequence is TGTGCCAGCAGTGAAGCGCGGCATTACGAGCAGTACTTC. Amino acids: CASSEARHYEQYF.

The V call is TRBV7-7, the J call TRBJ2-2, with D unclear. The CDR3 extends over 16 amino acids. Germline V gene sequence: CDR1 SSHAT, CDR2 FNYEAQ (reference sequence). V was shortened by 1 base and J by 1 base, with 10 bases between the two germline ends. Here the CDR3 DNA reads TGTGCCAGCAGCTTAGAGGCGGAGAGGAACACCGGGGAGCTGTTTTTT. Its translation is CASSLEAERNTGELFF.

The chain has TRBV27 and TRBJ1-2, with a weak D call TRBD1 (6 bases). In germline, CDR1 is MNHEY, CDR2 SMNVEV (reference sequence). This CDR3 comprises 15 residues. Trimming cost V 5 bases and J 0 bases, with 13 bases left between them. The CDR3 loop is CASSGRTDSNYGYTF. The CDR3 DNA reads as TGTGCCAGCAGTGGTCGGACAGATTCTAACTATGGCTACACCTTC.

The chain is built from TRBV5-4 and TRBJ1-2, with 9 positions matching TRBD1. Trimming at V came to 4 bases and at J to 2 bases, leaving 3 bases not matched to a gene. This CDR3 is built from 14 residues. The germline V gene has CDR1 SGHNT and CDR2 YYREEE (reference sequence). Here the CDR3 DNA reads TGTGCCAGCAGCACCGGACAGGGGAACTATGGCTACACCTTC. Protein sequence: CASSTGQGNYGYTF.

This clone was seen a few times. The gene calls are TRBV6-6 and TRBJ1-5; a possible D gene is TRBD1 (6 bases). This CDR3 spans 14 amino acids. Trimming left V 5 bases short and J 3 bases short, with 11 bases between. CDR1 is MNHNY, CDR2 SVGAGI, per germline (reference sequence). The CDR3 reads CASSPQGSNQPQHF. The CDR3 region has the DNA TGTGCCAGCAGTCCGCAGGGGTCCAATCAGCCCCAGCATTTT.

The rearrangement uses TRBV5-6 and TRBJ1-2, with D possibly TRBD1 on 6 matching bases. The CDR3 spans 18 residues. V was trimmed by 0 bases and J by 0 bases, leaving 18 bases between them. The germline V gene encodes CDR1 SGHDT and CDR2 YYEEEE. The CDR3 is CASSLAGGGHVPNYGYTF. The CDR3 DNA is TGTGCCAGCAGCTTGGCGGGGGGCGGCCATGTACCTAACTATGGCTACACCTTC.

The rearrangement links TRBV6-5 to TRBJ2-1, with TRBD2 matching 15 bases. Germline V gene data show CDR1 as MNHEY and CDR2 as SVGAGI. V lost 5 bases to trimming and J lost 9 bases; unmatched junction nucleotides: 2. There are 14 residues in the CDR3. The CDR3 DNA reads TGTGCCAGCAGTGTGGGACTAGCGGGAGGTGAGCAGTTCTTC. Encoded protein: CASSVGLAGGEQFF.

The rearrangement uses TRBV5-1 and TRBJ2-5; possibly TRBD2 for D (5 bases). Germline V gives CDR1 SGHRS, CDR2 YFSETQ. The CDR3 is 12 amino acids. V lost 6 bases and J lost 2, with 8 bases in between. This CDR3 is CASTDSQETQYF. The CDR3 region has the DNA TGCGCCAGCACGGACTCGCAAGAGACCCAGTACTTC.

V usage is TRBV28 and J usage is TRBJ2-5; 10 positions agree with TRBD2. The CDR3 covers 17 residues. In germline, CDR1 is MDHEN, CDR2 SYDVKM. Germline trimming cut 5 bases from V and 2 bases from J; bases unmatched to any gene: 11. The CDR3 DNA reads as TGTGCCAGCAGTCCCGTCGGAACTAGCGGGATACAAGAGACCCAGTACTTC. It encodes CASSPVGTSGIQETQYF. Full variable domain (missing parts from reference TRBV28 and TRBJ2-5): DVKVTQSSRYLVKRTGEKVFLECVQDMDHENMFWYRQDPGLGLRLIYFSYDVKMKEKGDIPEGYSVSREKKERFSLILESASTNQTSMYLCASSPVGTSGIQETQYFGPGTRLLVL.

Of note for this clone: This same CDR3 is encoded by further DNA sequences in the sample. The chain carries TRBV9 and TRBJ2-7; D ambiguous. Germline CDR1 reads SGDLS; CDR2 reads YYNGEE. V shed 1 base and J shed 0 bases, with 11 bases lying between them. The CDR3 contains 15 residues. The CDR3 coding sequence is TGTGCCAGCAGCGTACTCCCAGGTAGCTCCTACGAGCAGTACTTC. Translation: CASSVLPGSSYEQYF.

For this clone: The sample carries other DNA sequences with the same CDR3. This chain uses TRBV28 with TRBJ1-5, with 7 bases matching TRBD1. CDR3 size: 13 residues. Germline V gene lookup returns CDR1 MDHEN and CDR2 SYDVKM. V lost 6 bases to trimming and J lost 2 bases; unmatched junction nucleotides: 1. CDR3 in DNA: TGTGCCAGCAGAACAGGGGGCAATCAGCCCCAGCATTTT. Its protein product is CASRTGGNQPQHF.

The rearrangement links TRBV7-8 to TRBJ2-5; 8 nucleotides match TRBD1. The CDR3 runs 17 residues. V lost 5 bases to trimming and J lost 2 bases; unmatched junction nucleotides: 13. Germline CDR1 reads SGHVS; CDR2 reads FQNEAQ. CDR3 protein: CASSRAVRGTGQETQYF. DNA of the CDR3: TGTGCCAGCAGCCGCGCTGTCAGGGGGACAGGACAAGAGACCCAGTACTTC. The complete variable domain, with remaining parts taken from reference TRBV7-8 and TRBJ2-5, reads GAGVSQSPRYKVAKRGQDVALRCDPISGHVSLFWYQQALGQGPEFLTYFQNEAQLDKSGLPSDRFFAERPEGSVSTLKIQRTQQEDSAVYLCASSRAVRGTGQETQYFGPGTRLLVL.

This CDR3 reads CASSRRRGGETNEKLFF. The CDR3, as DNA: TGTGCCAGCTCACGAAGGAGGGGCGGGGAGACTAATGAAAAACTGTTTTTT. V usage is TRBV18 and J usage is TRBJ1-4; D perhaps matches TRBD1 (5 bases). V was cut by 4 bases and J by 2 bases, with 17 bases left in between. This CDR3 region has 17 residues. Germline V lookup: CDR1 KGHSH, CDR2 LQKENI.

This clone occurred once. J is TRBJ2-1 and V is TRBV7-9, with 9 bases aligning to TRBD1. The V gene's germline CDR1 is SEHNR and CDR2 FQNEAQ (reference sequence). The junction had 7 bases not matched to a gene; V was cut back by 5 bases and J by 8 bases. This CDR3 contains 14 residues. The DNA for the CDR3 is TGTGCCAGCAGCAGGGGACAGGGAGTGGATGAGCAGTTCTTC. Translation gives CASSRGQGVDEQFF.

The chain is built from TRBV5-1 and TRBJ2-1; D is possibly TRBD1 (5 bases). The CDR3 consists of 16 residues. V lost 4 bases to trimming and J lost 2 bases, with 16 bases between them. Germline V gene data show CDR1 as SGHRS and CDR2 as YFSETQ. The CDR3 reads CASSIEEARAYNEQFF. The DNA of the CDR3 is TGCGCCAGCAGCATTGAGGAAGCCAGGGCCTACAATGAGCAGTTCTTC.

This clone was detected only a few times. The chain uses TRBV18 and TRBJ2-5; D might be TRBD1 (6 bases). V was cut by 6 bases and J by 0 bases, with 14 bases left in between. In germline, CDR1 is KGHSH, CDR2 LQKENI. This CDR3 has 15 residues. The CDR3 bases are TGTGCCAGCTCGGCAGGGGAACCGTACCAAGAGACCCAGTACTTC. This sequence encodes CASSAGEPYQETQYF.

The rearrangement uses TRBV14 and TRBJ2-1; no firm D call. The germline V gene encodes CDR1 SGHDN and CDR2 FVKESK. The length of the CDR3 is 17 residues. Trimming left V 4 bases short and J 0 bases short, with 16 bases between. The CDR3: CASSRNLGSFSYNEQFF. For the CDR3, the DNA is TGTGCCAGCAGCCGGAATCTGGGCTCCTTCTCCTACAATGAGCAGTTCTTC.